This entry concerns a single T cell receptor (beta chain). CDR3 size: 13 residues. Germline CDR1 reads SNHLY; CDR2 reads FYNNEI. V was pared by 6 bases and J by 2 bases, with 9 bases between. The data derive from a study of cytomegalovirus exposure and HLA in healthy donors. TCRdb's copy holds only in-frame clones and misses some; the assay was immunoSEQ multiplex PCR. The table records 150,000 or so clones, 94% of them present only once. A roughly 120-subject validation cohort, separate from the roughly 670-subject first cohort, supplied the donors. What was sequenced was PBMCs. The chain employs TRBV2 and TRBJ2-3; D unresolved. The TCR originated in a man between 18 and 29 years old in good health and CMV-seropositive. CDR3 residues: CASSLETTDTQYF. The CDR3 DNA is TGTGCCAGCAGCCTGGAGACCACAGATACGCAGTATTTT.